This entry is about one TCR beta chain. Its antigen is not yet known. Base qualities are missing; no much larger clone stands one base away. This entry is derived from a study of cytomegalovirus exposure and HLA in healthy donors (dated by TCRdb to about 2017). Context from the whole study: The roughly 650 repertoires of the first cohort and the 95 to 150 validation repertoires were produced on the same platform, according to a later analysis. The study combined high-throughput TCR immunosequencing, statistical association of individual TCRs with disease status, and machine learning to predict cytomegalovirus infection status. Along with the roughly 700-subject first cohort, a separate validation cohort of approximately 110 different subjects was used. The study aimed to test whether signatures of past pathogen exposure could be identified by cataloging public T cell receptors.

The paper's findings and limits, for the study overall: The authors suggested that the approach could potentially be generalized to other disease states and immunological phenotypes. Across donors, most TCR sequences were observed very rarely, whereas some public TCRs were present in many individuals. In vitro tests confirmed that three of the cytomegalovirus-associated TCR beta chains recognize cytomegalovirus antigens. Of the cluster scores, around 95% were above 0 in a later analysis, which found that TCRs clustered in the first cohort also tended to co-occur in the approximately 120 validation repertoires. The classifier was reported to diagnose cytomegalovirus status with high specificity and sensitivity in both the original and validation cohorts. A later analysis lacked HLA typing for the validation cohort, so it scored co-occurrence in that cohort across all 110 or so repertoires. In the study, some 160 TCR beta chains were listed as associated with cytomegalovirus.

The library was obtained by the immunoSEQ multiplex PCR assay. Processing in the source paper ran as follows. A statistical classification framework was developed to diagnose cytomegalovirus status using the catalog of TCR beta chain sequences. Not all clones reach the TCRdb copy of this immuneACCESS table, which keeps in-frame sequences only. Checked studies attribute under half of the gap to unresolved V genes and leave the rest unexplained. The DNA was the basis for D and trimming; V, J and clone size are from that table. The sample table contains more than 140,000 clones; only one count was recorded for approximately 91% of them. Of the sample, 2.5% to 4% is held by the ten largest clones. From its cysteine to its phenylalanine, the CDR3 spans 16 amino acids. The entry retains the CDR3 DNA only, 48 bases that are in frame from base 1. In the germline V gene (reference sequence), CDR1 corresponds to SEHNR and CDR2 to FQNEAQ. V ends up 2 bases short and J 8 bases short, with an unmatched junction base count of 7.

The donors were included in the validation cohort of 90 to 150 subjects, a group kept apart from the approximately 690-subject first cohort. This chain is built from TRBV7-9 and TRBJ2-1, with 12 bases in between that match TRBD2. Sample: PBMCs. The sequence was obtained from a woman aged 18-35 years in good health and CMV-seropositive. The DNA sequence is given as TGTGCCAGCAGCTTACTAGCGGGAGGGGGAGCGGATGAGCAGTTCTTC. Its protein product is CASSLLAGGGADEQFF. The full variable domain, with segments outside the CDR3 supplied by the reference TRBV7-9 and TRBJ2-1 proteins, appears as DTGVSQNPRHKITKRGQNVTFRCDPISEHNRLYWYRQTLGQGPEFLTYFQNEAQLEKSRLLSDRFSAERPKGSFSTLEIQRTEQGDSAMYLCASSLLAGGGADEQFFGPGTRLTVL.